This paragraph reports one T cell receptor beta chain. Its specific antigen is unknown. No base quality values were provided; no much bigger clone lies one nucleotide off. During the collection period, no immune events, such as infections, were documented for the healthy donors. Blood repertoires from healthy donors were used as a training cohort for calibrating time-dependent variance in a beta-binomial model of differential abundance of T-cell clones. The training cohort was composed of 10 or so healthy donors, 3 female and 7 male. The donors were between about 29 and 64 years old, with an average age of roughly 43 years. Whole blood, obtained from a commercial supplier, was collected from each healthy donor at three time points spaced around 13 days apart. Genomic DNA was extracted from unsorted whole blood for immunosequencing. The sample originates from a study of identifying expanded T cells in peripheral blood (dated by TCRdb to the late 2010s). Context from the whole study: Technical replicates were generated by sequencing separate aliquots of the same genomic DNA pool, and four replicates were compared pairwise.

What the work shows at the level of the full study, not this receptor alone: It was expected by the authors that biological variance in healthy repertoires might increase further over much longer intervals, such as months to years. Across all healthy-donor time intervals, the beta-binomial model significantly cut both the number of clones called differentially abundant and the false-positive rate. About 1.1 differentially abundant clones were flagged by the binomial model between technical replicates, whereas about 15 and 18 were flagged over approximately two weeks and four weeks, respectively. Variance in clone template counts between roughly two-week samples significantly increased with total template count across all healthy donors.

TCRbeta CDR3 regions were profiled by bias-controlled multiplex PCR amplification of genomic DNA with the immunoSEQ Assay. The paper's processing steps were these. The absolute abundance of each unique TCRbeta CDR3 region was quantified after sequences were collapsed and filtered. Differential abundance was tested with two models: a binomial (Fisher-equivalent) model and a beta-binomial model that adds time-dependent variance fitted from healthy donors. Any clone with fewer than 5 combined templates was excluded, and a clone was called differentially abundant if its Benjamini-Hochberg FDR was below 0.01. In the beta-binomial model, variance was expressed as a function of the total template count across the two samples, in the form v = (b*log(k)+a)^2. TCRdb holds this immuneACCESS table with in-frame rearrangements only. Some clones are missing; in checked studies, unresolved V genes explain under half, and the rest has no known cause. The D gene and trimming were derived from the DNA, and the V and J assignments and clone size from that table. Counted in this sample were about 58,000 clones; about 92% of them appeared once. Around 3.5% of the sample comes from the top ten.

The clonotype originates from a person between 18 and 70 years old in good health. Source material: blood.

This receptor has the CDR3 CSVEEGNGYTF. Here is the DNA: TGCAGTGTGGAGGAGGGGAATGGCTACACCTTC. The chain joins TRBV20-1 to TRBJ1-2, with TRBD1 as a weak D call on 5 bases. The germline V gene (reference sequence) provides CDR1 DFQATT and CDR2 SNEGSKA. Trimming costs V 7 bases and J 6 bases, and their ends lie 12 bases apart. Counted from cysteine to phenylalanine, this CDR3 has 11 amino acids. Just CDR3 DNA is preserved here, 33 bases in frame from base 1.